The source of this T cell receptor beta chain is a study of blood T cell repertoires in COVID-19. Study-level information: T cells, B-cell-depleted T cells, or PBMCs supplied cDNA or gDNA.

The CDR3 spans 15 residues. Trimming left V 6 bases short and J 10 bases short, with 19 bases between. Germline V CDR1 and CDR2: SNHLY, FYNNEI. Original processing notes: Cell counts per sample came from amplifying reference gene primers. Sequenced by immunoSEQ multiplex PCR; TCRdb stores in-frame clones only, minus some. D and trimming were read from the DNA, whereas the V and J calls and clone size are those reported in that table. The profile shows 40,000 to 55,000 clones, more than 90% of them singletons. The chain recombines TRBV2 with TRBJ1-6; the D gene is possibly TRBD1 (6 bases). This sequence originates from a human donor in a cohort sampled during active COVID-19. The sample consisted of peripheral blood. As DNA, the CDR3 is TGTGCCAGCAGAGTAGACAGGACGCCAACGTCACCCCTCCACTTT. Amino acid sequence: CASRVDRTPTSPLHF.